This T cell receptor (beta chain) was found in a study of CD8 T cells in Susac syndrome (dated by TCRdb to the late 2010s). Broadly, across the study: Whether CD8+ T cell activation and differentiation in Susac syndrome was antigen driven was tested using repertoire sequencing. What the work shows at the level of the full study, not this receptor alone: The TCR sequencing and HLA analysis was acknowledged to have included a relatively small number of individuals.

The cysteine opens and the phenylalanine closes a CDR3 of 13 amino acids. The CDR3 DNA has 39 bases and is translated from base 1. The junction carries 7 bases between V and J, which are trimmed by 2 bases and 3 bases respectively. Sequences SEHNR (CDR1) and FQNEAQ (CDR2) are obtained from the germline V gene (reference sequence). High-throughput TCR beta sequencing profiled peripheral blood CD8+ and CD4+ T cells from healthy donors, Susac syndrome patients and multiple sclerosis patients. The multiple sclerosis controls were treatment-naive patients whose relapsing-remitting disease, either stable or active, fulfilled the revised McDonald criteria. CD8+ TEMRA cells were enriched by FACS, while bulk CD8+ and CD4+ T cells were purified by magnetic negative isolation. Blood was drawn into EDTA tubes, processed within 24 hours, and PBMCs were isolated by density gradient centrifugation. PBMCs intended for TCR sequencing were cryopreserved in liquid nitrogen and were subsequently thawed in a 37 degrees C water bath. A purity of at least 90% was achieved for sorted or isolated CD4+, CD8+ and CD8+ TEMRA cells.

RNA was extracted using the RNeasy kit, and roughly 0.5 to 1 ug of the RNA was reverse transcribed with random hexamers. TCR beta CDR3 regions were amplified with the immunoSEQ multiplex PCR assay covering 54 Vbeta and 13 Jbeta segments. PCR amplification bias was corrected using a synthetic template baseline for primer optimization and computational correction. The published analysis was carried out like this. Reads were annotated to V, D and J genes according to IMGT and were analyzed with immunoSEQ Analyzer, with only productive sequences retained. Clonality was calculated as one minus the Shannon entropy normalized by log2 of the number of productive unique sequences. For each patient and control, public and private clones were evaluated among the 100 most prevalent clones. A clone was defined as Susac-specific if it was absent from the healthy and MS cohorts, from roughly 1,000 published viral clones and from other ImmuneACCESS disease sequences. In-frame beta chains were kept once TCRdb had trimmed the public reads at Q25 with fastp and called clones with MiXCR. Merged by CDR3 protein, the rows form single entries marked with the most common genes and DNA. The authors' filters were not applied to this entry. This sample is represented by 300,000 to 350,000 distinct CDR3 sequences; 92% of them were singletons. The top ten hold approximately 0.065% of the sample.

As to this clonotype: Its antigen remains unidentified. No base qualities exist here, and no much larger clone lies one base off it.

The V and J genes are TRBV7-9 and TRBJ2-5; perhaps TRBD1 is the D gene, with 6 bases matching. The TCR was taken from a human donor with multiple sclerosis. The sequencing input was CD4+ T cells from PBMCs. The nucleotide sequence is TGTGCCAGCAGCTTAAGGGGGAAAGAGACCCAGTACTTC. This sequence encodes CASSLRGKETQYF.